This T cell receptor beta chain was retrieved from a study of beta chain features in type 1 diabetes. Points on this clone: Its antigen is unidentified.

The study, taken as a whole, reports: For patients, the naive, central memory and Treg TCRB repertoires appeared more alike than for healthy donors.

Each of the CD4+ naive, central memory, regulatory and stem cell-like memory populations was sorted via CD45RO/CCR7/CD25/CD127/CD95/CD27. Each sorted population was over 95% pure. Expressed TCRB transcripts were sequenced, since all the RNA that had been isolated was reverse transcribed. Sequenced by immunoSEQ multiplex PCR; TCRdb stores in-frame clones only, minus some. The sample includes fewer than 200,000 clones, about 13% of them seen just once. The CDR3 has 18 residues. Germline CDR1 and CDR2: SSHAT and FNYEAQ (reference sequence). V gave up 5 bases and J gave up 4 bases; unmatched junction bases: 10.

The sequenced sample consisted of central memory CD4+ T cells from blood. The sequence came from a woman under 30 in good health. The gene calls are TRBV7-7 and TRBJ2-1; 14 positions match TRBD2. The CDR3 bases are TGTGCCAGCAGCACCGGGACTAGCGGGAGTGGCGTATACAATGAGCAGTTCTTC. Residues: CASSTGTSGSGVYNEQFF.